These 8 T cell receptor beta chains were sequenced from one sample in a study of blood T cells in healthy people across ages. Combining a sample-barcoded 5' primer with a J-beta primer mix, a second PCR ran for roughly 7 to 11 cycles. TCRdb re-derived calls from the 5' RACE reads in MiXCR, one entry per CDR3 protein. This sample yields 1,800,000 or so distinct CDR3 sequences, of which 39% are seen a single time; under 25% belongs to the top ten. What was sequenced was blood. The receptors originated from a human donor in good health.

The rearrangement links TRBV28 to TRBJ1-4; unclear D gene. Trimming took off 6 bases at V and 4 bases at J, with 9 bases between the two ends. The CDR3 length is 13 residues. CDR1 MDHEN and CDR2 SYDVKM come from the germline V gene. CDR3 amino acids: CASRLQNNEKLFF. CDR3 sequence (DNA): TGTGCCAGCAGGCTACAAAATAATGAAAAACTGTTTTTT.

V gene TRBV25-1 combines with J gene TRBJ2-7; 9 nucleotides agree with TRBD1. Near its end, the DNA agrees better with TRBJ2-5, so the J call may be wrong. The germline V gene encodes CDR1 MGHDK and CDR2 SYGVNS. There are 16 residues in the CDR3. The CDR3 region has the DNA TGTGCCAGCAGTGATATACAGGGGGCTCTTGGAGAGACCCAGTACTTC. Translated, it gives CASSDIQGALGETQYF.

This chain joins TRBV2 and TRBJ1-1; no clear D gene. V lost 6 bases and J lost 4, with 18 bases in between. In germline, CDR1 is SNHLY, CDR2 FYNNEI. This CDR3 contains 15 residues. CDR3 DNA sequence: TGTGCCAGCAGCCTTTCACAAGGCGCGTTCACTGAAGCTTTCTTT. Protein sequence: CASSLSQGAFTEAFF.

V and J are TRBV15 and TRBJ2-5; D gene uncertain. Germline assignment: CDR1 LNHNV and CDR2 YYDKDF (reference sequence). V gave up 1 base and J gave up 0 bases, with 9 bases separating them. The CDR3 runs 15 residues. The CDR3 protein is CATSRGPENQETQYF. Here the CDR3 DNA reads TGTGCCACCAGCAGAGGACCGGAAAACCAAGAGACCCAGTACTTC. The complete variable domain, with remaining parts taken from reference TRBV15 and TRBJ2-5, reads DAMVIQNPRYQVTQFGKPVTLSCSQTLNHNVMYWYQQKSSQAPKLLFHYYDKDFNNEADTPDNFQSRRPNTSFCFLDIRSPGLGDTAMYLCATSRGPENQETQYFGPGTRLLVL.

This chain connects TRBV14 to TRBJ2-3; D remains ambiguous. With 4 bases removed from V and 6 bases from J, the gap between germline ends came to 17 bases. CDR1 and CDR2 from the germline V gene are SGHDN and FVKESK. The CDR3 covers 15 residues. The CDR3 region has the DNA TGTGCCAGCAGCCGAGTGACCCCGGGTCCGGATACGCAGTATTTT. Its protein product is CASSRVTPGPDTQYF.

The chain combines TRBV12-5 with TRBJ1-2; possible D gene TRBD1, 5 bases. There are 15 residues in the CDR3. Germline V lookup: CDR1 LGHNT, CDR2 FRNRAP. Trimming removed 1 base from V and 4 bases from J, with 13 bases in between. CDR3 sequence (DNA): TGTGCTAGTGGTTTGGGACAGCCTGAAGTCTATGGCTACACCTTC. Its protein product is CASGLGQPEVYGYTF.

The chain recombines TRBV7-8 with TRBJ1-6; D is possibly TRBD1 (6 bases). V lost 1 base and J lost 5, with 12 bases in between. The CDR3 is 16 amino acids. CDR1 and CDR2 from the germline V gene are SGHVS and FQNEAQ. In DNA, the CDR3 is TGTGCCAGCAGCTTAGTCTGGGGGGCTAATAATTCACCCCTCCACTTT. Translated: CASSLVWGANNSPLHF.

The chain joins TRBV24-1 to TRBJ2-4, with D unresolved. The better agreement between TRBJ2-7 and the DNA end casts doubt on the J call. The germline V gene encodes CDR1 KGHDR and CDR2 SFDVKD. The CDR3 length is 13 residues. CDR3 in DNA: TGTGCCACCAGTGAACCCGGCCACTACGAGCAGTACTTC. This gives the protein CATSEPGHYEQYF.